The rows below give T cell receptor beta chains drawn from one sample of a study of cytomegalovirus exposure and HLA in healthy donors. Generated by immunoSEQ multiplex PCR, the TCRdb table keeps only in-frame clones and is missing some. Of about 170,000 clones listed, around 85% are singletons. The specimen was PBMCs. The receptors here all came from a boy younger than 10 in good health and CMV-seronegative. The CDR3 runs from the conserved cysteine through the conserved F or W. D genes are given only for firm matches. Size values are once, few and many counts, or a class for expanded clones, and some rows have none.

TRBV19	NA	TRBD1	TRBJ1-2	CASSITGGSGYTF	TGTGCCAGTAGTATCACAGGGGGCAGTGGCTACACCTTC
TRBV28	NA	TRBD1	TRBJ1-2	CASSLLQGDGYTF	TGTGCCAGCAGTTTACTACAGGGGGATGGCTACACCTTC
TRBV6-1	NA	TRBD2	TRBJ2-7	CASSKREGAYEQYF	TGTGCCAGCAGTAAGCGGGAGGGGGCCTACGAGCAGTACTTC
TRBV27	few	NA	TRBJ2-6	CASSFGAGANVLTF	TGTGCCAGCAGTTTCGGAGCTGGGGCCAACGTCCTGACTTTC
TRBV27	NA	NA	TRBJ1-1	CASSLLGGNTEAFF	TGTGCCAGCAGTTTATTAGGGGGGAACACTGAAGCTTTCTTT
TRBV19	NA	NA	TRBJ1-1	CASSVGQRGTEAFF	TGTGCCAGTAGTGTCGGACAGCGTGGAACTGAAGCTTTCTTT
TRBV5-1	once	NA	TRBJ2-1	CASSPNGGTYNEQFF	TGCGCCAGCAGCCCCAACGGGGGTACCTACAATGAGCAGTTCTTC
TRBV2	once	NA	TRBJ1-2	CASSETADYGYTF	TGTGCCAGCAGTGAAACAGCCGACTATGGCTACACCTTC
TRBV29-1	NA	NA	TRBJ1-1	CSVVGQGWAEAFF	TGCAGCGTTGTTGGGCAGGGGTGGGCTGAAGCTTTCTTT
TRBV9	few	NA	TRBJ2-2	CASSVVSASNTGELFF	TGTGCCAGCAGCGTAGTTAGCGCCTCGAACACCGGGGAGCTGTTTTTT
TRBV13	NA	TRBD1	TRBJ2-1	CASSEPGQGAGEQFF	TGTGCCAGCAGCGAACCGGGACAGGGGGCAGGTGAGCAGTTCTTC
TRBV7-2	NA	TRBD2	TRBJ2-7	CASSTSVDYEQYF	TGTGCCAGCAGCACTAGCGTAGACTACGAGCAGTACTTC
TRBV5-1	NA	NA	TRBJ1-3	CASTDSTGLSGNTIYF	TGCGCCAGCACGGACAGCACAGGGCTCTCTGGAAACACCATATATTTT
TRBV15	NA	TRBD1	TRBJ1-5	CATSSWTGGLNQPQHF	TGTGCCACCAGCTCCTGGACAGGGGGCCTCAATCAGCCCCAGCATTTT
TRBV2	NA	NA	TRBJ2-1	CASSVRQGGGNEQFF	TGTGCCAGCAGTGTGCGGCAGGGAGGTGGAAATGAGCAGTTCTTC
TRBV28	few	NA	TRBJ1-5	CASSFPLKGDQPQHF	TGTGCCAGCAGTTTCCCACTTAAAGGGGATCAGCCCCAGCATTTT
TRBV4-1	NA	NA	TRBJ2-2	CASSQADRVNTGELFF	TGCGCCAGCAGCCAAGCGGACAGAGTAAACACCGGGGAGCTGTTTTTT
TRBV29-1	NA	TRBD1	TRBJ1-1	CSVGTGENTEAFF	TGCAGCGTCGGGACAGGGGAGAACACTGAAGCTTTCTTT
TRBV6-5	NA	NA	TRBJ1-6	CASSYRGSPLHF	TGTGCCAGCAGTTACAGGGGTTCACCCCTCCACTTT
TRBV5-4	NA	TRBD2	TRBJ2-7	CASSVRLAGATYEQYF	TGTGCCAGCAGCGTTCGACTAGCGGGAGCAACCTACGAGCAGTACTTC
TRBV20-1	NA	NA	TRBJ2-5	CSARGQETQYF	TGCAGCGCCAGGGGCCAAGAGACCCAGTACTTC
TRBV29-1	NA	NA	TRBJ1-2	CSVREGSYTF	TGCAGCGTGAGGGAGGGTAGCTACACCTTC
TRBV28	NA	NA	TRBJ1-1	CASISWAGLRAFF	TGTGCCAGCATTTCTTGGGCGGGGTTGAGAGCTTTCTTT
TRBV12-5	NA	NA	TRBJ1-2	CASGLVAGPRLGGYTF	TGTGCTAGTGGTTTGGTGGCAGGGCCACGACTTGGTGGCTACACCTTC
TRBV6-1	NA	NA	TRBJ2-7	CASSLDRSYEQYF	TGTGCCAGCAGTTTGGACAGATCCTACGAGCAGTACTTC
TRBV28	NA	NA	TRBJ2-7	CASSSAYEQYF	TGTGCCAGCAGTTCAGCCTACGAGCAGTACTTC
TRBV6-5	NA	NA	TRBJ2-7	CASRGTEFYEQYF	TGTGCCAGCAGGGGGACTGAGTTCTACGAGCAGTACTTC
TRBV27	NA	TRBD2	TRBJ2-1	CASTASGIVDNEQFF	TGTGCCAGCACGGCTAGCGGGATAGTCGACAATGAGCAGTTCTTC
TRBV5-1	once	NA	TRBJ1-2	CASSYQGIDDYGYTF	TGCGCCAGCAGTTACCAGGGTATTGACGACTATGGCTACACCTTC
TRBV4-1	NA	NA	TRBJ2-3	CASSLYGDGRTDTQYF	TGCGCCAGCAGCCTCTACGGGGATGGAAGGACAGATACGCAGTATTTT
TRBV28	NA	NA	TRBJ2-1	CGSGRDYNEQFF	TGTGGAAGCGGGCGCGACTACAATGAGCAGTTCTTC
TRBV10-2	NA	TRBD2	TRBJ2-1	CASSFSPGTSGGYNEQFF	TGCGCCAGCAGCTTTTCTCCTGGGACTAGCGGGGGGTACAATGAGCAGTTCTTC
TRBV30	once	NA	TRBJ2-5	CAWSVGEETQYF	TGTGCCTGGAGTGTAGGGGAAGAGACCCAGTACTTC
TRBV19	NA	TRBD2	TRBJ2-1	CASNPKWLAGNNYNEQFF	TGTGCCAGTAACCCTAAGTGGCTAGCGGGGAACAACTACAATGAGCAGTTCTTC
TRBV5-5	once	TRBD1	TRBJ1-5	CASSSRQGTNQPQHF	TGTGCCAGCAGCTCAAGACAGGGGACCAATCAGCCCCAGCATTTT
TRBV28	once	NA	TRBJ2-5	CASSEAGRGWETQYF	TGTGCCAGCAGTGAAGCTGGAAGGGGGTGGGAGACCCAGTACTTC
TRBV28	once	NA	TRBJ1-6	CASSFRSPLHF	TGTGCCAGCAGTTTTAGATCACCCCTCCACTTT
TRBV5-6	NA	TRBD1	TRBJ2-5	CASSLEGTGGKTQYF	TGTGCCAGCAGCTTGGAAGGGACAGGGGGTAAGACCCAGTACTTC
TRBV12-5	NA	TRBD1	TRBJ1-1	CASGFQGVTEAFF	TGTGCTAGTGGTTTCCAGGGGGTCACTGAAGCTTTCTTT
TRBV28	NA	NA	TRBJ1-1	CASMTRAGAWNTEAFF	TGTGCCAGCATGACACGGGCGGGGGCTTGGAACACTGAAGCTTTCTTT
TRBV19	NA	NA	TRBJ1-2	CASSILFTGQHGYTF	TGTGCCAGTAGTATCCTTTTTACAGGGCAGCATGGCTACACCTTC
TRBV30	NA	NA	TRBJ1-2	CAWSLGGYGYTF	TGTGCCTGGAGCTTAGGGGGCTATGGCTACACCTTC
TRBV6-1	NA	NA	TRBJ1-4	CASSEPGEVREKLFF	TGTGCCAGCAGTGAACCGGGGGAGGTCAGGGAAAAACTGTTTTTT
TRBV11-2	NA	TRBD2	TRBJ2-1	CAINVPAGGAVEQFF	TGTGCCATCAACGTCCCAGCGGGAGGGGCAGTGGAGCAGTTCTTC